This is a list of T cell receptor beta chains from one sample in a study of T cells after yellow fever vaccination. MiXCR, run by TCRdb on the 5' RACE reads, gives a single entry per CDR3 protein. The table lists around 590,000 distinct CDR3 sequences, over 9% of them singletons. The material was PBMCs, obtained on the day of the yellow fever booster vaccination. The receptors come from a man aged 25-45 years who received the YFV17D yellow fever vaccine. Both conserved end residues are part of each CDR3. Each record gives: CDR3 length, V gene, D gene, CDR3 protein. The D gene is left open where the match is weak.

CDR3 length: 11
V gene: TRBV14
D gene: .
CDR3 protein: CASSLVPSGYF

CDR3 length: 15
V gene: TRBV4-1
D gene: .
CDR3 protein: CASSQRVSNTDTQYF

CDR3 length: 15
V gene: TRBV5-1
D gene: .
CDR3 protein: CASSSSLRGTYEQYF

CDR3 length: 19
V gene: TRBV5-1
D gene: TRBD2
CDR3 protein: CASSFGRGLAGASYNEQFF

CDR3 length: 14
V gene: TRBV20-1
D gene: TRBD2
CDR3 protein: CSARGLAGLETQYF

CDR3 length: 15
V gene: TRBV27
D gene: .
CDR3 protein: CASSPTGWGTDTQYF

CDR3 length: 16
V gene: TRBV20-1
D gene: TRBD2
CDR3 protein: CSAPGLAGGTYNEQFF

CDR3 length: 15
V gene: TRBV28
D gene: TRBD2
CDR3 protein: CASRSGGSSYNEQFF

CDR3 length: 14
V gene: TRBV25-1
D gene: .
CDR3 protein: CASGDWSGANVLTF

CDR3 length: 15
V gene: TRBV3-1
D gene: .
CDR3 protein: CASSQEGRLYNEQFF

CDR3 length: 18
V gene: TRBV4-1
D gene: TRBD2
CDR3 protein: CASSQDLGTSGRANEQFF

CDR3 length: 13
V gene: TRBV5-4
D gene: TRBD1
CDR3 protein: CASSQRDSEKLFF

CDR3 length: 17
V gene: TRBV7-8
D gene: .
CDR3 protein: CASSLWQAETLTDTQYF

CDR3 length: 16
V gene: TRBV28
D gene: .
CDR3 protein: CASSLQGHKRFDTQYF

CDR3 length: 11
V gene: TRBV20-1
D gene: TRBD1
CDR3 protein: CSPGTVYEQYF

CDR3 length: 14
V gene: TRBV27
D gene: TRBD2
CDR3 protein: CASTSGNVYNEQFF

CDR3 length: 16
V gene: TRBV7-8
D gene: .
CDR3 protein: CASSLEVGGRSETQYF

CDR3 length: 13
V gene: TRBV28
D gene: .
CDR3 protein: CASSRAASQPQHF

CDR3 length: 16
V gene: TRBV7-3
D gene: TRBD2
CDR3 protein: CASSSSGASSYNEQFF

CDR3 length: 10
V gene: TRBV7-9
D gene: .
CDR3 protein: CASSAGGAFF

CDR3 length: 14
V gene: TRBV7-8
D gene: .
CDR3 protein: CASSAGTVVGEQYF

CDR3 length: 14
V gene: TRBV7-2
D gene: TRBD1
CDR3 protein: CASRLGTEYNEQFF

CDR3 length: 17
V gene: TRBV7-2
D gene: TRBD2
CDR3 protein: CASSDSGLAGGGETQYF

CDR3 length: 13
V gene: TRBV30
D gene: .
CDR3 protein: CASTPGGWTEAFF

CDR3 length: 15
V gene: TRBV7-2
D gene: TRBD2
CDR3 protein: CASSLKAGGTDTQYF

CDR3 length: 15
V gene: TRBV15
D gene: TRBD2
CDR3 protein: CATSRELAGIHEQYF

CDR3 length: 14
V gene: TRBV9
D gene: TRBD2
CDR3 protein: CASSRAGEVGELFF

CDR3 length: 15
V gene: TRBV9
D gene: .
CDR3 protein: CASSVGRASGNTIYF

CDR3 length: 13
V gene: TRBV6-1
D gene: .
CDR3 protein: CASSEREVGAQYF

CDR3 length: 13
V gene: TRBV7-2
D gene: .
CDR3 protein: CASSVPGVNTIYF

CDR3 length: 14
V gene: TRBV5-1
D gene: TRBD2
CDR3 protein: CASSTTGTSYEQYF

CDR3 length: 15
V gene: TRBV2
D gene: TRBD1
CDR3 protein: CASGRTGTSTDTQYF

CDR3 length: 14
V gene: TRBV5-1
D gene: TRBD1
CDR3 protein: CASSPGQGLHGYTF

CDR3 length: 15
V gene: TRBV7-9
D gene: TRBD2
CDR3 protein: CASSFRVAGSYEQYF

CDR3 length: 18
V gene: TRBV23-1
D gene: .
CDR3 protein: CASSLGNRTERSNQPQHF

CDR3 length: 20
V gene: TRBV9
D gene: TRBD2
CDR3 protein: CASSVAHLPLSGRAYNEQFF

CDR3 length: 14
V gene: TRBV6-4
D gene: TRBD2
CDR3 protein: CAARLAGGYNEQFF

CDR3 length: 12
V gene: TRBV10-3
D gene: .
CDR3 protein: CAISEERNEQFF

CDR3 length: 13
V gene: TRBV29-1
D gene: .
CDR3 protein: CSVAGFSTDTQYF

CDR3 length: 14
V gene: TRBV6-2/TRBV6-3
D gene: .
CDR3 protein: CASISDGNSYEQYF

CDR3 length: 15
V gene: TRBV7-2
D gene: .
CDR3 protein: CASSLDSVRPQPQHF

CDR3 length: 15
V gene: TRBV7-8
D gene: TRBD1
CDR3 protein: CASSPSGQGLSPLHF

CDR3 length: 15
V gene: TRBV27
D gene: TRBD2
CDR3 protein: CASSLFSREKETQYF

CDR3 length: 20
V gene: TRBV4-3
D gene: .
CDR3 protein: CASSQGGQGLAGGPPYEQYF

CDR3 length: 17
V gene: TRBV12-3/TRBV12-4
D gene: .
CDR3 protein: CASGFLSGRGPTGEQYF

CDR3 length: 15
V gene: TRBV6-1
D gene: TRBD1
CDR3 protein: CASSMGQGPNEKLFF